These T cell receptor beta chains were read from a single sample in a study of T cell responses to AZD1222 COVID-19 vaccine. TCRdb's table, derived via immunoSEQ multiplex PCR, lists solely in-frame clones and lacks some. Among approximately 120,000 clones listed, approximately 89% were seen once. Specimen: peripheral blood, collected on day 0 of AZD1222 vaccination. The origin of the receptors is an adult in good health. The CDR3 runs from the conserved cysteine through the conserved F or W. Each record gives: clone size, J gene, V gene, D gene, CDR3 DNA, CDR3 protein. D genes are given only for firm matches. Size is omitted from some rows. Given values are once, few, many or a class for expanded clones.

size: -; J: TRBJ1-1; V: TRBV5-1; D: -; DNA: TGCGCCAGCAGCTTGGTAGGGGAGAACACTGAAGCTTTCTTT; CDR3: CASSLVGENTEAFF
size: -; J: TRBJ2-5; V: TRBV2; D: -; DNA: TGTGCCAGCAGCCCCGTTTCTGGGGGGCAAGAGACCCAGTACTTC; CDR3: CASSPVSGGQETQYF
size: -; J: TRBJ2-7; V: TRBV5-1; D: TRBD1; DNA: TGCGCCAGCAGTTCTTCAGGGGGAAACTCCTACGAGCAGTACTTC; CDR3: CASSSSGGNSYEQYF
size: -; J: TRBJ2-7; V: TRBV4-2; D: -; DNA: TGTGCCAGCAGCCAAGATCTCGGACTGCCCTACGAGCAGTACTTC; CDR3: CASSQDLGLPYEQYF
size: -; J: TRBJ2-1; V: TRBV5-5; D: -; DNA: TGTGCCAGCAGCTTGGAAGGGGTCAATGAGCAGTTCTTC; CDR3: CASSLEGVNEQFF
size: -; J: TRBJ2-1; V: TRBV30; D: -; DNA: TGTGCCTGGGGGGGTTCCTACAATGAGCAGTTCTTC; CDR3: CAWGGSYNEQFF
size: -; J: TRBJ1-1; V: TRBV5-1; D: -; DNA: TGCGCCAGCAGCCGGGGAGTGAACACTGAAGCTTTCTTT; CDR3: CASSRGVNTEAFF
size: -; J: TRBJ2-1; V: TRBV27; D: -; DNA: TGTGCCAGCAGTTGGGTGGGAGGTGAGCAGTTCTTC; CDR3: CASSWVGGEQFF
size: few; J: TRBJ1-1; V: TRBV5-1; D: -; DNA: TGCGCCAGCAGCTTGTCGGGGGAAGGGACTGAAGCTTTCTTT; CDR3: CASSLSGEGTEAFF
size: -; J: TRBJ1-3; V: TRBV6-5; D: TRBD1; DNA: TGTGCCAGCAGTCGACAGGGGGGAAACACCATATATTTT; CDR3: CASSRQGGNTIYF
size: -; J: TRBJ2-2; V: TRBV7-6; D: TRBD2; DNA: TGTGCCAGCAGCCTCGGGGGGGCGGGCACCGGGGAGCTGTTTTTT; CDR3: CASSLGGAGTGELFF
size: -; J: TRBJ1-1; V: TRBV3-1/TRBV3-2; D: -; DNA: TGTGCCAGCAGCCCAGGGGCAGGGGTCTACACTGAAGCTTTCTTT; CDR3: CASSPGAGVYTEAFF
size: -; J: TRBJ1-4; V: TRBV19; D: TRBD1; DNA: TGTGCCAGTAGCCTCCCTACCTTGGGGACAGGGGCTACTAATGAAAAACTGTTTTTT; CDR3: CASSLPTLGTGATNEKLFF
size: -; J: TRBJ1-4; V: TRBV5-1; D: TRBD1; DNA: TGCGCCAGCAGCCGACAGGGCCATAATGAAAAACTGTTTTTT; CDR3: CASSRQGHNEKLFF
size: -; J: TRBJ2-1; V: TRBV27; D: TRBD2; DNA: TGTGCCAGCAGTCCTCGCGGGGGTCCCTACAATGAGCAGTTCTTC; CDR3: CASSPRGGPYNEQFF
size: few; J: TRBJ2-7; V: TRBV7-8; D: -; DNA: TGTGCCAGCAGCTTAGGCCGACGGGACTCCTACGAGCAGTACTTC; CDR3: CASSLGRRDSYEQYF
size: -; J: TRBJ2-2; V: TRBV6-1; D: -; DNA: TGTGCCAGCAGTGATTATGGGACACAGAACACCGGGGAGCTGTTTTTT; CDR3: CASSDYGTQNTGELFF
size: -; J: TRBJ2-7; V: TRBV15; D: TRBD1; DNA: TGTGCCACCAGCAGGGACAGGGGCGAGCAGTACTTC; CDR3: CATSRDRGEQYF
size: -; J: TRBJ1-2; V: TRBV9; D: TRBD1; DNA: TGTGCCAGCAGCGTAGCTCGAACAGGGGGCGATGGCTACACCTTC; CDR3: CASSVARTGGDGYTF
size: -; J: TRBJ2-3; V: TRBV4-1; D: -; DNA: TGCGCCAGCAGCCAAGTGTCAGATACGCAGTATTTT; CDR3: CASSQVSDTQYF
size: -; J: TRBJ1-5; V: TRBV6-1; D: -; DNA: TGTGCCAGCAGTGAACTAGGTCAGCCCCAGCATTTT; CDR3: CASSELGQPQHF
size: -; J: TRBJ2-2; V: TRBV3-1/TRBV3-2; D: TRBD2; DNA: TGTGCCAGCAGCCCCCTAGCGGGGCGGGGCACCGGGGAGCTGTTTTTT; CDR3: CASSPLAGRGTGELFF
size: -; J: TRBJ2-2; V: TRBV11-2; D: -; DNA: TGTGCCAGCAGCTTAAGTGGAGGGGATGCCGGGGAGCTGTTTTTT; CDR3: CASSLSGGDAGELFF
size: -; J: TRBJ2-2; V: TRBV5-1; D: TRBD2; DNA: TGCGCCAGCAGCTTTATTCTAGCGGGGACCGGGGAGCTGTTTTTT; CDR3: CASSFILAGTGELFF
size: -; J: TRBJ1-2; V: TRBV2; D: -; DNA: TGTGCCAGCAGTGCATCGGGCTATGGCTACACCTTC; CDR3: CASSASGYGYTF
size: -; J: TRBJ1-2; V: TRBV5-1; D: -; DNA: TGCGCCAGCAGCTCGGACCCGGACGGCGGCTACACCTTC; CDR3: CASSSDPDGGYTF
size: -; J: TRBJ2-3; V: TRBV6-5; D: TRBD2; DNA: TGTGCCAGCAGTCCCGGGGGGGTGCTGGATACGCAGTATTTT; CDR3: CASSPGGVLDTQYF
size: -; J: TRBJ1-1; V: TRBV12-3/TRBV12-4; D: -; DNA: TGTGCCAGCAGGTTACAATTCTCTGAAGCTTTCTTT; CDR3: CASRLQFSEAFF
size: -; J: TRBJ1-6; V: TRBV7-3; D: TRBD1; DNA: TGTGCCAGCAGCTTAACAGGGGGCGATTCACCCCTCCACTTT; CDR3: CASSLTGGDSPLHF
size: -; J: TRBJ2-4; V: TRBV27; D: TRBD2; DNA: TGTGCCAGCAGTTTAGCGGGAGCCCCCCGGTTAGCCAAAAACATTCAGTACTTC; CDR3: CASSLAGAPRLAKNIQYF
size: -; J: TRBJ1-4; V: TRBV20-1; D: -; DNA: TGCAGTGCTAGTTCTCCCATCAATGAAAAACTGTTTTTT; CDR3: CSASSPINEKLFF
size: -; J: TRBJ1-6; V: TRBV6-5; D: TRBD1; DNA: TGTGCCAGCAGTTTGGGAGGACAGGGTGGATCACCCCTCCACTTT; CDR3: CASSLGGQGGSPLHF
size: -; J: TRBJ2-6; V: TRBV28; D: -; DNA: TGTGCCAGCTGCGCCGTGGGCAGGGCGTTGGGGGCCAACGTCCTGACTTTC; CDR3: CASCAVGRALGANVLTF
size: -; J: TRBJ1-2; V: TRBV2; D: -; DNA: TGTGCCAGCAGTCCGGGACCGGCAAACTATGGCTACACCTTC; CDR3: CASSPGPANYGYTF
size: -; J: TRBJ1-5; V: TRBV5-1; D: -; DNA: TGCGCCAGCAGCTTGATCCCAGGGATGAATCAGCCCCAGCATTTT; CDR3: CASSLIPGMNQPQHF
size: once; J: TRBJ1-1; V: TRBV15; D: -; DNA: TGTGCCACCAGCAGAGATACCCAGAACACTGAAGCTTTCTTT; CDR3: CATSRDTQNTEAFF
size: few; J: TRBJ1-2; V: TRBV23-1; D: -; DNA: TGCGCCAGCAACTATGGCTACACCTTC; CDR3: CASNYGYTF